Each of the 16 T cell receptor beta chains below was sequenced from the same sample in a study of CD8 T cells in Susac syndrome. RNA was extracted with the RNeasy kit, and a quantity of about 0.45 to 1 ug was reverse transcribed using random hexamers. One entry per CDR3 protein, called by TCRdb with MiXCR from the immunoSEQ multiplex PCR reads. The sample holds some 200,000 distinct CDR3 sequences, roughly 90% seen once. What was sequenced was CD4+ T cells from PBMCs. The receptors were gathered from a human donor with Susac syndrome.

This chain joins TRBV2 and TRBJ1-1; TRBD1 might be the D (5 bases). The germline CDR1 and CDR2 sequences are SNHLY and FYNNEI. The CDR3 totals 14 residues. V was shortened by 6 bases and J by 2 bases, with 13 bases between the two germline ends. This CDR3 is CASRGTGLNTEAFF. CDR3 coding DNA: TGTGCCAGCAGGGGTACGGGGCTTAACACTGAAGCTTTCTTT.

In DNA, the CDR3 is TGTGCCAGCTCACAATGGACAGGGTCGGACAATGAGCAGTTCTTC. It translates to CASSQWTGSDNEQFF. The chain has TRBV18 and TRBJ2-1, with 8 bases identical to TRBD1. Germline V gene sequence: CDR1 KGHSH, CDR2 LQKENI. The J segment lost 5 bases and the V segment lost 4 bases, leaving 7 bases of the junction unmatched. CDR3 length: 15 amino acids.

This clonotype has just a few counts. The rearrangement uses TRBV19 and TRBJ1-2, with D perhaps matching TRBD1 (5 bases). Germline V gives CDR1 LNHDA, CDR2 SQIVND (reference sequence). V lost 5 bases, J lost 6 bases, and 13 bases lay in between. CDR3 length equals 13 residues. The CDR3 nucleotides are TGTGCCAGTAGTCCCCGGGGGACGGATGGCTACACCTTC. It yields the protein CASSPRGTDGYTF.

The chain joins TRBV12-3 or TRBV12-4 to TRBJ2-3; D is perhaps TRBD2 (7 bases). V was shortened by 7 bases and J by 14 bases, with 19 bases between the two germline ends. The CDR3 covers 12 residues. The CDR3, as DNA: TGTGCCAGCATCCTTGGGGGGGGGCAGGTGTATTTT. It specifies CASILGGGQVYF.

This chain connects TRBV3-1 to TRBJ2-5, with unresolved D. The CDR3 runs to 11 residues. Trimming pared 8 bases from V and 0 bases from J, leaving 4 bases between. CDR1 and CDR2 from the germline V gene are LGHDT and YNNKEL (reference sequence). In nucleotides, the CDR3 is TGTGCCAGCCTTTACCAAGAGACCCAGTACTTC. The encoded protein is CASLYQETQYF.

This chain uses TRBV27 with TRBJ1-5; 7 positions match TRBD1. Germline V gene lookup returns CDR1 MNHEY and CDR2 SMNVEV (reference sequence). J was trimmed by 2 bases and V by 6 bases; bases with no gene match: 10. The length of the CDR3 is 16 residues. The CDR3 region is CASRPRQGGGNQPQHF. The CDR3 nucleotides read TGTGCCAGCAGACCCAGACAGGGTGGGGGCAATCAGCCCCAGCATTTT.

This chain uses TRBV6-1 with TRBJ2-7, with 7 bases matching TRBD2. The CDR3 runs 12 residues. Trimming at V came to 6 bases and at J to 7 bases, leaving 6 bases not matched to a gene. Germline loops: CDR1 MNHNS, CDR2 SASEGT. In nucleotides, the CDR3 is TGTGCCAGCAGGGGGACTATCTATGAGCAGTACTTC. Translation: CASRGTIYEQYF.

The CDR3 protein is CASSLVLNEKLFF. CDR3 nucleotide sequence: TGCGCCAGCAGCTTGGTACTGAATGAAAAACTGTTTTTT. The V and J genes are TRBV5-1 and TRBJ1-4; no clear D gene. There are 13 residues in the CDR3. V was clipped by 0 bases and J by 5 bases, with 5 bases between them. CDR1 and CDR2 from the germline V gene are SGHRS and YFSETQ.

The chain combines TRBV5-1 with TRBJ2-5; D possibly matches TRBD1 or TRBD2 (6 bases each). V was pared by 4 bases and J by 4 bases, with 14 bases between. The germline CDR1 and CDR2 sequences are SGHRS and YFSETQ. The CDR3 totals 14 residues. The CDR3 DNA follows: TGCGCCAGCAGCCCTCAAGGGGGGACAGAGACCCAGTACTTC. Its protein is CASSPQGGTETQYF.

The chain employs TRBV2 and TRBJ1-5; no clear D gene. The CDR3 length is 14 residues. Per germline, CDR1 SNHLY and CDR2 FYNNEI. The ends were cut back, 10 bases at V and 7 bases at J, with 20 bases in the middle. Here the CDR3 reads CATTSTGVGQPQHF. In DNA, the CDR3 is TGTGCCACAACTTCAACCGGTGTTGGGCAGCCCCAGCATTTT.

V usage is TRBV2 and J usage is TRBJ2-5; tentative D call: TRBD2 (6 bases). The germline gives CDR1 SNHLY, CDR2 FYNNEI. The germline V and J ends were trimmed by 3 bases and 5 bases, with 16 bases remaining between them. CDR3 size: 15 residues. The CDR3 sequence: CASSEGGVGFETQYF. The CDR3 coding sequence is TGTGCCAGCAGTGAGGGCGGGGTAGGTTTTGAGACCCAGTACTTC.

The rearrangement links TRBV5-1 to TRBJ1-1; D gene unclear. This CDR3 is 15 amino acids long. V gave up 0 bases and J gave up 3 bases, with 12 bases separating them. Germline assignment: CDR1 SGHRS and CDR2 YFSETQ. CDR3 nucleotides: TGCGCCAGCAGCTTGGGCCTAACGAAGGACACTGAAGCTTTCTTT. This gives the protein CASSLGLTKDTEAFF.

The J gene is TRBJ2-3, the V gene TRBV5-8, with D unresolved. Trimming left V 4 bases short and J 7 bases short, with 19 bases between. Germline CDR1 SGHTS, CDR2 YDEGEE. The CDR3 loop spans 15 amino acids. CDR3 loop: CASSPDWAGSNTQYF. CDR3 bases: TGTGCCAGCAGCCCCGACTGGGCCGGCTCAAATACGCAGTATTTT. Supplemented by reference TRBV5-8 and TRBJ2-3, the full variable domain reads EAGVTQSPTHLIKTRGQQATLRCSPISGHTSVYWYQQALGLGLQFLLWYDEGEERNRGNFPPRFSGRQFPNYSSELNVNALELEDSALYLCASSPDWAGSNTQYFGPGTRLTVL.

This chain connects TRBV7-9 to TRBJ1-1, with D perhaps matching TRBD1 (6 bases). The CDR3 spans 15 residues. Germline V CDR1 and CDR2: SEHNR, FQNEAQ (reference sequence). Trimming shortened V by 2 bases and J by 1 base, and 11 bases separated the two germline ends. CDR3: CASSLQGTANTEAFF. CDR3 DNA: TGTGCCAGCAGCTTACAGGGGACTGCGAACACTGAAGCTTTCTTT.

The genes are TRBV29-1 and TRBJ2-3; D remains unclear. CDR3 length equals 14 residues. Trimming removed 4 bases at V and 4 bases at J, with 15 bases between. Germline CDR1 is SQVTM and CDR2 is ANQGSEA. CDR3 loop: CSVVARLPADTQYF. CDR3 in DNA: TGCAGCGTTGTAGCTCGGCTCCCTGCAGATACGCAGTATTTT.

The CDR3 DNA reads TGTGCCAGCTCACCACCGGTGGGAGGGGCCAAAAACATTCAGTACTTC. Protein product: CASSPPVGGAKNIQYF. This chain uses TRBV18 with TRBJ2-4, with 7 bases identical to TRBD2. Germline V gene lookup returns CDR1 KGHSH and CDR2 LQKENI. This CDR3 has 16 residues. With 0 bases clipped from V and 1 base from J, the junction kept 3 bases outside the gene matches.